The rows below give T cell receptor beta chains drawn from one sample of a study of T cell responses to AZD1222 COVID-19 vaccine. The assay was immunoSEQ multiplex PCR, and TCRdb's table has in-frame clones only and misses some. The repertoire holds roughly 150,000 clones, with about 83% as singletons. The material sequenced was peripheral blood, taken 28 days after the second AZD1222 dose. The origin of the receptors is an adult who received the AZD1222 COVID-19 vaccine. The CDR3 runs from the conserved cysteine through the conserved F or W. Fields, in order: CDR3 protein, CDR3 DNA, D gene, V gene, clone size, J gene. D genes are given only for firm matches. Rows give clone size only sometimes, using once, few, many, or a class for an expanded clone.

CDR3 protein: CASSPGTGGVNQPQHF; CDR3 DNA: TGTGCCAGCTCACCAGGGACAGGGGGCGTCAATCAGCCCCAGCATTTT; D gene: TRBD1; V gene: TRBV18; clone size: .; J gene: TRBJ1-5
CDR3 protein: CASYASEGTEAFF; CDR3 DNA: TGTGCCAGCTACGCATCGGAGGGCACTGAAGCTTTCTTT; D gene: .; V gene: TRBV9; clone size: .; J gene: TRBJ1-1
CDR3 protein: CASSRYSGNSPLHF; CDR3 DNA: TGTGCCAGCAGCCGATATTCAGGGAATTCACCCCTCCACTTT; D gene: .; V gene: TRBV3-1/TRBV3-2; clone size: once; J gene: TRBJ1-6
CDR3 protein: CASGRVAYEQYF; CDR3 DNA: TGCGCCAGTGGGAGAGTGGCGTACGAGCAGTACTTC; D gene: .; V gene: TRBV5-1; clone size: .; J gene: TRBJ2-7
CDR3 protein: CASSQVGTGDGYTF; CDR3 DNA: TGTGCCAGCAGTCAGGTGGGAACGGGAGATGGCTACACCTTC; D gene: .; V gene: TRBV27; clone size: .; J gene: TRBJ1-2
CDR3 protein: CASSTRTGDTIYF; CDR3 DNA: TGTGCCAGTAGTACCCGGACAGGAGACACCATATATTTT; D gene: TRBD1; V gene: TRBV19; clone size: .; J gene: TRBJ1-3
CDR3 protein: CASSIRDLAFF; CDR3 DNA: TGTGCCAGTAGTATTCGGGACTTAGCTTTCTTT; D gene: .; V gene: TRBV19; clone size: few; J gene: TRBJ1-1
CDR3 protein: CASRLARQSGADTQYF; CDR3 DNA: TGTGCCAGCCGACTCGCCCGGCAGAGTGGAGCAGATACGCAGTATTTT; D gene: .; V gene: TRBV13; clone size: .; J gene: TRBJ2-3
CDR3 protein: CASRGVSQETQYF; CDR3 DNA: TGTGCCAGCAGAGGGGTATCGCAAGAGACCCAGTACTTC; D gene: .; V gene: TRBV12-3/TRBV12-4; clone size: .; J gene: TRBJ2-5
CDR3 protein: CASSFDRGNTEAFF; CDR3 DNA: TGCGCCAGCAGCTTCGACAGAGGCAACACTGAAGCTTTCTTT; D gene: .; V gene: TRBV5-1; clone size: .; J gene: TRBJ1-1
CDR3 protein: CASGLVGGQGETQYF; CDR3 DNA: TGTGCTAGTGGTTTGGTCGGTGGACAGGGAGAGACCCAGTACTTC; D gene: TRBD1; V gene: TRBV12-5; clone size: .; J gene: TRBJ2-5
CDR3 protein: CASSQDPGPRLDNEQFF; CDR3 DNA: TGTGCCAGCAGCCAAGATCCCGGGCCGCGATTAGACAATGAGCAGTTCTTC; D gene: .; V gene: TRBV3-1/TRBV3-2; clone size: .; J gene: TRBJ2-1
CDR3 protein: CASSSHRDRGLYGYTF; CDR3 DNA: TGTGCCAGCAGCTCTCATCGGGACAGGGGACTCTATGGCTACACCTTC; D gene: TRBD1; V gene: TRBV7-2; clone size: .; J gene: TRBJ1-2
CDR3 protein: CASSFSLRQGTGELFF; CDR3 DNA: TGTGCCAGCAGTTTCTCCCTCCGTCAGGGAACCGGGGAGCTGTTTTTT; D gene: .; V gene: TRBV27; clone size: .; J gene: TRBJ2-2
CDR3 protein: CASSWQVTDTQYF; CDR3 DNA: TGCGCCAGCAGCTGGCAGGTCACAGATACGCAGTATTTT; D gene: .; V gene: TRBV5-1; clone size: .; J gene: TRBJ2-3
CDR3 protein: CASSQSLRAGELFF; CDR3 DNA: TGTGCCAGCAGCCAATCTCTCAGGGCCGGGGAGCTGTTTTTT; D gene: .; V gene: TRBV16; clone size: .; J gene: TRBJ2-2
CDR3 protein: CASSLVGMNSPLHF; CDR3 DNA: TGTGCCAGCAGCTTGGTGGGGATGAATTCACCCCTCCACTTT; D gene: .; V gene: TRBV7-8; clone size: .; J gene: TRBJ1-6
CDR3 protein: CASSLREYETQYF; CDR3 DNA: TGTGCCAGCAGCTTGCGGGAGTATGAGACCCAGTACTTC; D gene: .; V gene: TRBV5-4; clone size: .; J gene: TRBJ2-5
CDR3 protein: CATSLTGPGNTIYF; CDR3 DNA: TGTGCCACCAGCCTTACAGGGCCCGGAAACACCATATATTTT; D gene: .; V gene: TRBV15; clone size: .; J gene: TRBJ1-3
CDR3 protein: CAISERSGGAGELFF; CDR3 DNA: TGTGCCATCAGTGAGAGGTCGGGGGGCGCCGGGGAGCTGTTTTTT; D gene: .; V gene: TRBV10-3; clone size: .; J gene: TRBJ2-2
CDR3 protein: CASSLAGGKNTGELFF; CDR3 DNA: TGTGCCAGCAGCCTAGCGGGGGGCAAGAACACCGGGGAGCTGTTTTTT; D gene: TRBD2; V gene: TRBV6-2/TRBV6-3; clone size: .; J gene: TRBJ2-2
CDR3 protein: CASSSGTRSTDTQYF; CDR3 DNA: TGTGCCAGCAGCTCCGGGACTAGGTCGACAGATACGCAGTATTTT; D gene: TRBD2; V gene: TRBV7-9; clone size: .; J gene: TRBJ2-3
CDR3 protein: CASSPGGASTNEKLFF; CDR3 DNA: TGTGCCAGCTCACCAGGAGGGGCCTCAACTAATGAAAAACTGTTTTTT; D gene: .; V gene: TRBV18; clone size: few; J gene: TRBJ1-4
CDR3 protein: CASSLSSGFAEDTQYF; CDR3 DNA: TGTGCCAGCAGCTTATCTAGCGGGTTCGCGGAAGATACGCAGTATTTT; D gene: TRBD2; V gene: TRBV7-2; clone size: few; J gene: TRBJ2-3
CDR3 protein: CASTPREGVRTEAFF; CDR3 DNA: TGTGCCAGCACCCCCCGGGAGGGGGTACGGACTGAAGCTTTCTTT; D gene: .; V gene: TRBV2; clone size: .; J gene: TRBJ1-1
CDR3 protein: CASSPSGEGLRNEQFF; CDR3 DNA: TGTGCCAGCAGCCCCAGTGGGGAGGGCTTGAGGAATGAGCAGTTCTTC; D gene: TRBD2; V gene: TRBV13; clone size: .; J gene: TRBJ2-1
CDR3 protein: CASSSILAGNDYEQYF; CDR3 DNA: TGCGCCAGCAGCTCGATACTAGCGGGGAATGACTACGAGCAGTACTTC; D gene: TRBD2; V gene: TRBV5-1; clone size: .; J gene: TRBJ2-7
CDR3 protein: CASSFLGNQPQHF; CDR3 DNA: TGTGCCAGCAGTTTCTTGGGCAATCAGCCCCAGCATTTT; D gene: .; V gene: TRBV27; clone size: .; J gene: TRBJ1-5
CDR3 protein: CASSSSRDSYGYTF; CDR3 DNA: TGTGCCAGCAGCTCATCCCGGGACAGTTATGGCTACACCTTC; D gene: TRBD1; V gene: TRBV7-2; clone size: .; J gene: TRBJ1-2
CDR3 protein: CASSTPPGPQHF; CDR3 DNA: TGTGCCAGCAGTACTCCCCCGGGGCCCCAGCATTTT; D gene: .; V gene: TRBV12-3/TRBV12-4; clone size: .; J gene: TRBJ1-5
CDR3 protein: CASTQRPPPGETQYF; CDR3 DNA: TGTGCCAGCACTCAACGACCCCCACCCGGGGAGACCCAGTACTTC; D gene: .; V gene: TRBV6-5; clone size: .; J gene: TRBJ2-5
CDR3 protein: CASSLALVAGRQETQYF; CDR3 DNA: TGTGCCAGCAGCTTAGCGTTGGTAGCGGGGCGTCAAGAGACCCAGTACTTC; D gene: TRBD2; V gene: TRBV7-2; clone size: few; J gene: TRBJ2-5
CDR3 protein: CASSYSPSGFEKLFF; CDR3 DNA: TGTGCCAGCAGTTACTCCCCCAGCGGGTTTGAAAAACTGTTTTTT; D gene: .; V gene: TRBV6-5; clone size: .; J gene: TRBJ1-4
CDR3 protein: CASSPLSLNTEAFF; CDR3 DNA: TGTGCCAGCTCACCACTCAGCCTGAACACTGAAGCTTTCTTT; D gene: .; V gene: TRBV18; clone size: .; J gene: TRBJ1-1
CDR3 protein: CASSFRGINQPQHF; CDR3 DNA: TGTGCCAGCAGTTTTAGAGGTATCAATCAGCCCCAGCATTTT; D gene: .; V gene: TRBV27; clone size: .; J gene: TRBJ1-5
CDR3 protein: CASSAVGNQPQHF; CDR3 DNA: TGTGCCAGCAGCGCCGTGGGTAATCAGCCCCAGCATTTT; D gene: .; V gene: TRBV12-3/TRBV12-4; clone size: .; J gene: TRBJ1-5
CDR3 protein: CSVEGDFRELFF; CDR3 DNA: TGCAGCGTTGAAGGGGACTTCCGGGAGCTGTTTTTT; D gene: .; V gene: TRBV29-1; clone size: .; J gene: TRBJ2-2
CDR3 protein: CASSQVGGGNQPQHF; CDR3 DNA: TGCGCCAGCAGCCAAGTGGGAGGGGGGAATCAGCCCCAGCATTTT; D gene: .; V gene: TRBV4-1; clone size: .; J gene: TRBJ1-5
CDR3 protein: CASSPILADPYEQYF; CDR3 DNA: TGTGCCAGCAGCCCGATCCTGGCGGACCCCTACGAGCAGTACTTC; D gene: .; V gene: TRBV7-9; clone size: .; J gene: TRBJ2-7
CDR3 protein: CASGFFRGSGLYEKLFF; CDR3 DNA: TGTGCTAGTGGTTTTTTTCGGGGTTCGGGTTTATATGAAAAACTGTTTTTT; D gene: .; V gene: TRBV12-5; clone size: .; J gene: TRBJ1-4
CDR3 protein: CASSEEETQYF; CDR3 DNA: TGTGCCAGCAGTGAAGAGGAGACCCAGTACTTC; D gene: .; V gene: TRBV2; clone size: .; J gene: TRBJ2-5
CDR3 protein: CASKDGNQPQHF; CDR3 DNA: TGTGCCAGCAAGGACGGCAATCAGCCCCAGCATTTT; D gene: .; V gene: TRBV2; clone size: .; J gene: TRBJ1-5
CDR3 protein: CASSQVVLANYGYTF; CDR3 DNA: TGTGCCAGCAGCCAAGTCGTTCTAGCTAACTATGGCTACACCTTC; D gene: .; V gene: TRBV4-2; clone size: few; J gene: TRBJ1-2
CDR3 protein: CATMGAGATSYEQYF; CDR3 DNA: TGTGCCACCATGGGCGCGGGGGCCACCTCCTACGAGCAGTACTTC; D gene: .; V gene: TRBV27; clone size: .; J gene: TRBJ2-7
CDR3 protein: CASGTGMGETQYF; CDR3 DNA: TGCGCCAGCGGGACGGGGATGGGGGAGACCCAGTACTTC; D gene: .; V gene: TRBV10-2; clone size: .; J gene: TRBJ2-5
CDR3 protein: CASSPLQGTIYF; CDR3 DNA: TGTGCCAGCTCACCGCTCCAGGGCACCATATATTTT; D gene: .; V gene: TRBV18; clone size: once; J gene: TRBJ1-3
CDR3 protein: CASRYDDSLNTEAFF; CDR3 DNA: TGTGCCAGCAGATACGACGACAGCCTGAACACTGAAGCTTTCTTT; D gene: .; V gene: TRBV2; clone size: .; J gene: TRBJ1-1
CDR3 protein: CASSSTGGALTGYTF; CDR3 DNA: TGTGCCAGCAGCTCAACAGGGGGCGCTTTGACTGGCTACACCTTC; D gene: TRBD1; V gene: TRBV7-9; clone size: .; J gene: TRBJ1-2
CDR3 protein: CASSRDRGNNEQFF; CDR3 DNA: TGCGCCAGCAGCCGGGACAGGGGCAACAATGAGCAGTTCTTC; D gene: TRBD1; V gene: TRBV5-1; clone size: .; J gene: TRBJ2-1
CDR3 protein: CASSQVLRGKREKLYGYTF; CDR3 DNA: TGCGCCAGCAGCCAAGTTCTTCGGGGGAAGCGGGAGAAGTTATATGGCTACACCTTC; D gene: .; V gene: TRBV4-1; clone size: .; J gene: TRBJ1-2
CDR3 protein: CASSLGTGLNYGYTF; CDR3 DNA: TGCGCCAGCAGCTTGGGGACAGGACTTAACTATGGCTACACCTTC; D gene: TRBD1; V gene: TRBV5-1; clone size: .; J gene: TRBJ1-2
CDR3 protein: CASSSLNTGELFF; CDR3 DNA: TGCGCCAGCAGTTCGCTGAACACCGGGGAGCTGTTTTTT; D gene: .; V gene: TRBV10-1; clone size: .; J gene: TRBJ2-2
CDR3 protein: CASSRTGRLDTDTQYF; CDR3 DNA: TGTGCCAGTAGTAGGACGGGACGGCTGGACACAGATACGCAGTATTTT; D gene: .; V gene: TRBV19; clone size: .; J gene: TRBJ2-3
CDR3 protein: CASRLLGQGENQPQHF; CDR3 DNA: TGTGCCAGCAGACTACTGGGACAGGGTGAAAATCAGCCCCAGCATTTT; D gene: TRBD1; V gene: TRBV2; clone size: .; J gene: TRBJ1-5